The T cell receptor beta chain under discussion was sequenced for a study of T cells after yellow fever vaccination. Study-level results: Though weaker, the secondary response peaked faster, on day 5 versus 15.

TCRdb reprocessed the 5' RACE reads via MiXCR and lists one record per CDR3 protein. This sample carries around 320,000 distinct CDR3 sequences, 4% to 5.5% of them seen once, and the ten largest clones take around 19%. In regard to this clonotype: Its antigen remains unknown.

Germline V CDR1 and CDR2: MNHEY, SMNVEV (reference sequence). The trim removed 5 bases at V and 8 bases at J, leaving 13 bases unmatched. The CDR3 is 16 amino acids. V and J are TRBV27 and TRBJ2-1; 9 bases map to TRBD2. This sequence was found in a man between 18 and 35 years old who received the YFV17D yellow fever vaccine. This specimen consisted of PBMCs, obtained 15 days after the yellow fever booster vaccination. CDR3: CASSPRGASGAHEQFF. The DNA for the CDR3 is TGTGCCAGCAGTCCAAGAGGGGCTAGCGGGGCCCATGAGCAGTTCTTC.